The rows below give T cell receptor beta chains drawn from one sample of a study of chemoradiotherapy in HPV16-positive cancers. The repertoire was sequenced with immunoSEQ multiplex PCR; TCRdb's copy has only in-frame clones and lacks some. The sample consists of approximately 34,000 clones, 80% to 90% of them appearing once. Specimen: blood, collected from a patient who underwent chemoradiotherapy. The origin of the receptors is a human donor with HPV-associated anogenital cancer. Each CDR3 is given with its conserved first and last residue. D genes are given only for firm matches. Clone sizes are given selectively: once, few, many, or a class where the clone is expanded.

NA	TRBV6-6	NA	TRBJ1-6	TGTGCCAGCAGCACCGGTGGGCAGGGGAATTCACCCTTCCACTTT	CASSTGGQGNSPFHF
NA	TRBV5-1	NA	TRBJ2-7	TGCGCCAGCAGCTCCGGGACATCTTCCTACGAGCAGTACTTC	CASSSGTSSYEQYF
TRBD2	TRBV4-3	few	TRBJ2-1	TGCGCCAGCAGCCAAGATCCGGGGGGCGGGAGGGCCTACAATGAGCAGTTCTTC	CASSQDPGGGRAYNEQFF
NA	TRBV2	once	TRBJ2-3	TGTGCCAGCAGTTACACAGATACGCAGTATTTT	CASSYTDTQYF
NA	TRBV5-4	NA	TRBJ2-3	TGTGCCAGCAGCCCCGAGAACCCAGATACGCAGTATTTT	CASSPENPDTQYF
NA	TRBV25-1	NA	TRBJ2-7	TGTGCCAGCAGTGCGGACTACTCCTACGAGCAGTACTTC	CASSADYSYEQYF
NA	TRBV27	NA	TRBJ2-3	TGTGCCAGCAGTCCCCCCGGGGCGGGTACGCAGTATTTT	CASSPPGAGTQYF
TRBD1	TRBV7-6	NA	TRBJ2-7	TGTGCCAGCAGCGTTGGGACAGGTCCCTACGAGCAGTACTTC	CASSVGTGPYEQYF
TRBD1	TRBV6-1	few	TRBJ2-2	TGTGCCAGCAGGGAAGGGACAGGGTCCCCCGGGGAGCTGTTTTTT	CASREGTGSPGELFF
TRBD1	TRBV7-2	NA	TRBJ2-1	TGTGCCAGCAGCCCGGGACAGGGGGTCTACAATGAGCAGTTCTTC	CASSPGQGVYNEQFF
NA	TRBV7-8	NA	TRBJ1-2	TGTGCCAGCGCTGTGACAGTCTCCTATGGCTACACCTTC	CASAVTVSYGYTF
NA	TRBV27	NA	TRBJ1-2	TGTGCCAGCAGTTTAATTCGACCGGAGGCAAACTATGGCTACACCTTC	CASSLIRPEANYGYTF
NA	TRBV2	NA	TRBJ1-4	TGTGCCAGCAGTGAACAGGGTGCAACTAATGAAAAACTGTTTTTT	CASSEQGATNEKLFF
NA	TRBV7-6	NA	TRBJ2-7	TGTGCCAGCAGCTCAAATCGGGAGCAGTACTTC	CASSSNREQYF
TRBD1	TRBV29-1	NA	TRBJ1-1	TGCAGCGCGGGACAGCCCGACACTGAAGCTTTCTTT	CSAGQPDTEAFF
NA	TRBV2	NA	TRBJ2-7	TGTGCCAGCGGTAGGGGTTACGAGCAGTACTTC	CASGRGYEQYF
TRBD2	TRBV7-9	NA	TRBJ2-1	TGTGCCAGCAGCTTCTCGGGCGGGAGTTTGACCAATGAGCAGTTCTTC	CASSFSGGSLTNEQFF
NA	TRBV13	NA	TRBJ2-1	TGTGCCAGCAGCACTCGAGCGGGCGGGATAGGGAATGAGCAGTTCTTC	CASSTRAGGIGNEQFF